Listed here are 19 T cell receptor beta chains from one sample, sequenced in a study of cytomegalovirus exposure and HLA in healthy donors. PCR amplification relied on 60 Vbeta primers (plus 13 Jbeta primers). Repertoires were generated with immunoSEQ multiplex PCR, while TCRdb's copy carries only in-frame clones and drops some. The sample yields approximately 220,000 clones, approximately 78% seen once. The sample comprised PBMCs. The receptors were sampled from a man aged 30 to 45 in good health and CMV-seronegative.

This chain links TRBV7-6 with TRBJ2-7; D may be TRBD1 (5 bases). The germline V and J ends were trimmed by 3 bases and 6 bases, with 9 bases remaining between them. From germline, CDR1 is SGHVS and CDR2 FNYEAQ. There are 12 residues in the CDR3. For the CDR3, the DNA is TGTGCCAGCAGCTTCAGGGTTGGCGAGCAGTACTTC. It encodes CASSFRVGEQYF.

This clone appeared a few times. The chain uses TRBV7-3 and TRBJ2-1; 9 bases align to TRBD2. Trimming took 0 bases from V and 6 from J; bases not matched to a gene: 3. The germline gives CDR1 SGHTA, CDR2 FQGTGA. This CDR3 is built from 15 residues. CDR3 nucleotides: TGTGCCAGCAGCTTAACCGGCGGGGGGGCCAATGAGCAGTTCTTC. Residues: CASSLTGGGANEQFF.

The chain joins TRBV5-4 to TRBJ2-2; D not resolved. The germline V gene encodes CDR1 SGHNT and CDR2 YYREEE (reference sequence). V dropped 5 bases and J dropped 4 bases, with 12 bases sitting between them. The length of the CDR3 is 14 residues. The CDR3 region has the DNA TGTGCCAGCAGTGCTAGAGACTTCACCGGGGAGCTGTTTTTT. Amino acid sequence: CASSARDFTGELFF.

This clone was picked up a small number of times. CDR3 sequence: CASSLSREETQYF. CDR3 DNA sequence: TGTGCCAGCAGCTTAAGCAGGGAAGAGACCCAGTACTTC. The V and J genes are TRBV7-3 and TRBJ2-5; D might be TRBD1 (5 bases). V was clipped by 1 base and J by 3 bases, with 6 bases between them. Germline CDR1 SGHTA, CDR2 FQGTGA. This CDR3 contains 13 residues.

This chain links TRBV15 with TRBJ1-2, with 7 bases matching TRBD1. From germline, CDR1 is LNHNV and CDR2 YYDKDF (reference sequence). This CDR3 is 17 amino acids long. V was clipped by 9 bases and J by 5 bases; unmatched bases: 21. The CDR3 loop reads CATNPNPTGKRHYGYTF. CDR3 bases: TGTGCCACGAACCCAAACCCGACAGGGAAAAGGCATTATGGCTACACCTTC.

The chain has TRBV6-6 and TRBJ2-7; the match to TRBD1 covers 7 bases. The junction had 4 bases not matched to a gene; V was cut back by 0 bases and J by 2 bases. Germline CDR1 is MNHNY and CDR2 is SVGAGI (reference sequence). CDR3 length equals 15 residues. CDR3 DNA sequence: TGTGCCAGCAGTTACTCTAGGGACAGAACCTACGAGCAGTACTTC. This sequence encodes CASSYSRDRTYEQYF.

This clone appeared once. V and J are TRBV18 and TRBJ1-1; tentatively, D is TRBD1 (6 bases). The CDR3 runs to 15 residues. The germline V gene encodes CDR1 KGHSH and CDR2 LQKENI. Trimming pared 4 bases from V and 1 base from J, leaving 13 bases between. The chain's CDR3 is CASSRYREGNTEAFF. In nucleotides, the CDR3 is TGTGCCAGCTCACGCTACAGGGAGGGGAACACTGAAGCTTTCTTT.

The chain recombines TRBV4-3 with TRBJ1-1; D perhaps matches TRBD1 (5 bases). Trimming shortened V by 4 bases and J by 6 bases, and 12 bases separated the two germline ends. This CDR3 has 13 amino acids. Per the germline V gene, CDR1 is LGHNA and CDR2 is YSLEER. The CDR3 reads CASSPTGWAEAFF. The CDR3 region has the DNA TGCGCCAGCAGCCCTACAGGTTGGGCTGAAGCTTTCTTT.

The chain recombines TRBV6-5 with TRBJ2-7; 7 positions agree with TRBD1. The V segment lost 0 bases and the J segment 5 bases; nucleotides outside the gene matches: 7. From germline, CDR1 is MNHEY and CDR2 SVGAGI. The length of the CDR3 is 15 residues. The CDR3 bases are TGTGCCAGCAGTTACTCGCCGGAAGGGGGCAACGAGCAGTACTTC. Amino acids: CASSYSPEGGNEQYF.

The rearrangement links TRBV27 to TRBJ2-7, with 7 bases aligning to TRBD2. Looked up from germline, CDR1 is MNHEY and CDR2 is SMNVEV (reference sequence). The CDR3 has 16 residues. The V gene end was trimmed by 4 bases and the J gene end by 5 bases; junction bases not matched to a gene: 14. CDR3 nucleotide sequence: TGTGCCAGCAGTTCCCCCCGGGGGGTAGGGTCCCACGAGCAGTACTTC. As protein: CASSSPRGVGSHEQYF.

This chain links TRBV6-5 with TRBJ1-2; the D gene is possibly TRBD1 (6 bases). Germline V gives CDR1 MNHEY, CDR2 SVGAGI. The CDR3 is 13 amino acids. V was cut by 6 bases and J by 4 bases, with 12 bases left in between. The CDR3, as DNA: TGTGCCAGCAGCCAGACAGGTCCCTATGGCTACACCTTC. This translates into CASSQTGPYGYTF.

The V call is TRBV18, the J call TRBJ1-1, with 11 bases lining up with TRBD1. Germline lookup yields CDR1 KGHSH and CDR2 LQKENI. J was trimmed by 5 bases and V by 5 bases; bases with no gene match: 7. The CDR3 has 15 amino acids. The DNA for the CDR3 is TGTGCCAGCTCAGGACAGGGGGCGGGGTATACTGAAGCTTTCTTT. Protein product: CASSGQGAGYTEAFF.

The CDR3 sequence: CASSHWGRGDEDTQYF. The CDR3 region has the DNA TGTGCCAGCAGCCATTGGGGACGCGGGGACGAAGATACGCAGTATTTT. The chain combines TRBV7-9 with TRBJ2-3, with TRBD2 as a possible D gene (6 bases). The germline V and J ends were trimmed by 5 bases and 5 bases, with 20 bases remaining between them. The germline CDR1 and CDR2 sequences are SEHNR and FQNEAQ (reference sequence). The CDR3 consists of 16 residues.

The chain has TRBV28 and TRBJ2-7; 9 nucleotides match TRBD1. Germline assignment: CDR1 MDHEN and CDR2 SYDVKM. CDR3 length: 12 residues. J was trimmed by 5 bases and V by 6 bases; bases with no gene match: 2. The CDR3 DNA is TGTGCCAGCAGGGGGACAGGGAACGAGCAGTACTTC. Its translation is CASRGTGNEQYF.

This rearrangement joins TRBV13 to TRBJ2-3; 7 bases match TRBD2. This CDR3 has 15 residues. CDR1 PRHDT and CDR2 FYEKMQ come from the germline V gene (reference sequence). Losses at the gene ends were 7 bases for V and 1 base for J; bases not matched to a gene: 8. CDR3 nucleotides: TGTGCCAGCAACCCGGGGGGTCCAGGCACAGATACGCAGTATTTT. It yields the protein CASNPGGPGTDTQYF.

The CDR3 sequence: CASSLGQGVYTGELFF. CDR3 sequence (DNA): TGCGCCAGCAGCTTGGGACAGGGAGTTTACACCGGGGAGCTGTTTTTT. The V call is TRBV5-1, the J call TRBJ2-2; 7 nucleotides match TRBD1. With 0 bases clipped from V and 3 bases from J, the junction kept 5 bases outside the gene matches. Germline CDR1 and CDR2: SGHRS and YFSETQ. The CDR3 runs to 16 residues.

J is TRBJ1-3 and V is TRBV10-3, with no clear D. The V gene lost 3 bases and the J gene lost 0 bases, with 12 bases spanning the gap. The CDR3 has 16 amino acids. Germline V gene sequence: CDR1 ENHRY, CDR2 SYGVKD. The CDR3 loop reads CAISERSPSSGNTIYF. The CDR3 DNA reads TGTGCCATCAGTGAACGGTCACCGAGCTCTGGAAACACCATATATTTT.

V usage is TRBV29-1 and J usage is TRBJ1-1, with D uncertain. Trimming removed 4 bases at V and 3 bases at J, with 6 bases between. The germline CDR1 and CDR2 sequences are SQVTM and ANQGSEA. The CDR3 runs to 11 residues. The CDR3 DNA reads TGCAGCGTTGTTCCTTACACTGAAGCTTTCTTT. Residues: CSVVPYTEAFF.

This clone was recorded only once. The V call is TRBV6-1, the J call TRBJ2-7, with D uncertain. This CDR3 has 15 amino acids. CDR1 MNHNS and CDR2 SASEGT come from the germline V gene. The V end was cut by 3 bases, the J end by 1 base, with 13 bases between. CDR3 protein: CASSDEQFISYEQYF. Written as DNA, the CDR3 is TGTGCCAGCAGTGACGAGCAATTCATATCCTACGAGCAGTACTTC.